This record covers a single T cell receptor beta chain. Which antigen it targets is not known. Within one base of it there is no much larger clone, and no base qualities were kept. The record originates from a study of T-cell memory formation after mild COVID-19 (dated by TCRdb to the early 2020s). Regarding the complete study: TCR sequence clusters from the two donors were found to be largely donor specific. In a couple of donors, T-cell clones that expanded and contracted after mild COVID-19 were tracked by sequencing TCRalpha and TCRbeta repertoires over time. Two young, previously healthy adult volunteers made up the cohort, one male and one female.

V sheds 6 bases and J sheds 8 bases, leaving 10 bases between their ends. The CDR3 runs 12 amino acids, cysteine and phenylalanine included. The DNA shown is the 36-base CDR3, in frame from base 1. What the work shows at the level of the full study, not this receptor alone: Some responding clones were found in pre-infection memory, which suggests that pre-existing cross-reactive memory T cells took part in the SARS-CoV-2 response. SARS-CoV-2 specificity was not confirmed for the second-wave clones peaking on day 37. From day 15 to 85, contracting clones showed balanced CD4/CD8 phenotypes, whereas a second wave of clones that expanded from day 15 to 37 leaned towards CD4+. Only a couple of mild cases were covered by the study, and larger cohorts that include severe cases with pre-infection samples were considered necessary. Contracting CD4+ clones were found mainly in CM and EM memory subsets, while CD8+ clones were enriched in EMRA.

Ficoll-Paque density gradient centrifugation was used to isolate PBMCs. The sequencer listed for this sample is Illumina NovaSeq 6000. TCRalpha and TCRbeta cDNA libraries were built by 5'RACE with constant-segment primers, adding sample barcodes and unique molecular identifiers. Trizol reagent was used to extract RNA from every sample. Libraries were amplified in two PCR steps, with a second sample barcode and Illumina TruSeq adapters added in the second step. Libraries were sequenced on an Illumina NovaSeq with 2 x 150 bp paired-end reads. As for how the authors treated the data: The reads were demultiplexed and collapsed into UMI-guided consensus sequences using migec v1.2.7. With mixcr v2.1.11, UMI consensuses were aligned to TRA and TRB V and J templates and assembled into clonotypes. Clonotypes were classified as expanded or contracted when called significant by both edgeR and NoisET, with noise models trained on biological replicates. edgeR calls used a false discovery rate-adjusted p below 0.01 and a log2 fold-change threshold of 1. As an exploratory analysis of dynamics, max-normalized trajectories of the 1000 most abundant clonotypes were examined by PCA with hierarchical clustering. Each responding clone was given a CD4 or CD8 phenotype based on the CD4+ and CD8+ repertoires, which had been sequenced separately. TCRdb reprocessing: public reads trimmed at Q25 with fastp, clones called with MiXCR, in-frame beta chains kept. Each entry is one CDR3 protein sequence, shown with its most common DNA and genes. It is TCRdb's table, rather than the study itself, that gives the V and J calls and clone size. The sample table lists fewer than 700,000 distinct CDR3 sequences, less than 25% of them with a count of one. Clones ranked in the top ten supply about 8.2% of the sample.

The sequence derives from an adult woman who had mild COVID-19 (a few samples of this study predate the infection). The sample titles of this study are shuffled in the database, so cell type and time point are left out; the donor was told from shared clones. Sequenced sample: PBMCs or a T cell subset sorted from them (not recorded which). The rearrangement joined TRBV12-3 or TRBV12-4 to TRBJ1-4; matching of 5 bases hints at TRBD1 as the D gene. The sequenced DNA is TGTGCCAGCAGGCCCGGGGGAGAAAAACTGTTTTTT. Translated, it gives CASRPGGEKLFF.